This entry describes one T cell receptor (beta chain). What antigen it recognizes has not been identified. No much larger clone exists at a distance of one base, and base qualities are not known. The CDR3 regions of human TCRbeta chains were analyzed by immunosequencing. On the study's bioinformatics: Repertoire TCRs were matched against a reference library of SARS-CoV-2-specific TCRs generated with the MIRA antigen-specificity platform. Breadth was defined as the fraction of unique TCRs that were SARS-CoV-2-associated, and depth was defined as the fraction of total T cells that were SARS-CoV-2-associated. Using the MIRA data, each spike-specific TCR was assigned both to the spike region to which the TCR was reactive and to a CD4 or CD8 class. Log10-transformed breadth and depth values were compared by one-way ANOVA with Sidak's multiple comparisons tests. The source is immuneACCESS, and TCRdb retained only in-frame sequences with V and J called. Part of the clones is not carried over; for the studies checked, unresolved V genes explain less than half of this, and the remainder is unexplained. V and J calls and clone size follow that table, whereas D and trimming were derived from the DNA. Counted in this sample were 75,000 to 95,000 clones; 85% of them appeared once. The ten biggest clones cover 4.5% of the sample.

This sample is drawn from a study of T cell responses to AZD1222 COVID-19 vaccine (dated by TCRdb to the early 2020s). For the study in its entirety: TCR sequencing was performed for over 230 trial participants, of whom 200 to 210 were given two doses of AZD1222 and some 25 were given two doses of MenACWY control vaccine. Trial participants were enrolled into age subgroups of 18-55, 56-69 and 70-plus years, which contained approximately 150, 28 and 58 TCR-sequenced participants, respectively.

Paper-wide results and their limitations: The whole spike protein was spanned by vaccine-associated CD4 TCRs, and dominant responses were seen in regions 160-218 and 743-854. Only a handful of AZD1222 recipients were SARS-CoV-2 seropositive at baseline, limiting conclusions about previously exposed vaccinees. Reportedly, almost half of the unique spike-specific TCRs recognized epitopes lying outside the regions that are mutated in the B.1.351 and B.1.1.7 variants. Most participants were white British and females outnumbered males, and the authors suggested that clonal diversity may have been underestimated. The 56-69-year group was small, and its depth increase did not reach significance, likely because of low power. No day 14 peak-response samples were available, so repertoires were characterized only after the peak T cell response. Spike-specific TCR breadth and depth rose significantly after two AZD1222 doses compared with day 0 and with MenACWY recipients.

The time point label for this specimen denotes: about 28 days (+/-7) after the second vaccine dose. Because spike-specific TCR depth and breadth did not differ between the two schedules, AZD1222 recipients who got a second dose at roughly 4 weeks were pooled with those who got a second dose at roughly 12 weeks. Vaccinee samples came from UK trials COV001 and COV002, including a single-blind randomized controlled phase 2/3 trial of AZD1222 (ChAdOx1 nCoV-19) in healthy adults. Trial participant PBMC samples were collected at day 0 and day 28 after the second dose for TCRbeta chain sequencing. The junction shows trimming of 0 bases on V and 8 bases on J, plus 15 bases between the germline ends. The germline V gene gives CDR1 as SGHRS and CDR2 as YFSETQ. Measured from the cysteine to the phenylalanine, the CDR3 is 15 residues long. Of the read, only the CDR3 DNA is kept; its 45 bases are in frame from base 1.

This sequence uses TRBV5-1 and TRBJ2-1, and perhaps TRBD1 as D gene, on 5 matching bases. Specimen: peripheral blood, collected 28 days after the second AZD1222 dose. The sequence derives from an adult who received the AZD1222 COVID-19 vaccine. The CDR3 region reads CASSLEGNHFHEQFF. The DNA sequence is TGCGCCAGCAGCTTGGAGGGGAACCACTTCCATGAGCAGTTCTTC. When the CDR3 is completed using the reference TRBV5-1 and TRBJ2-1 genes on either side, the full variable domain is KAGVTQTPRYLIKTRGQQVTLSCSPISGHRSVSWYQQTPGQGLQFLFEYFSETQRNKGNFPGRFSGRQFSNSRSEMNVSTLELGDSALYLCASSLEGNHFHEQFFGPGTRLTVL.